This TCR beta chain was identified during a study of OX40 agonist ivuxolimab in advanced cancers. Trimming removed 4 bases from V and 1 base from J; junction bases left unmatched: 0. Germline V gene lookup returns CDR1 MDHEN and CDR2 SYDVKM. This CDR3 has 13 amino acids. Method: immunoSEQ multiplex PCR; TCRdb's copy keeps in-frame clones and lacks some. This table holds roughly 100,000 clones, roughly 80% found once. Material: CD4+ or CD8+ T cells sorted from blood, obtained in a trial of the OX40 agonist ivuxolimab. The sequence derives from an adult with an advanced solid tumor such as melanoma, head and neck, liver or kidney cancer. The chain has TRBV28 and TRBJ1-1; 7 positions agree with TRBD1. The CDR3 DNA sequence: TGTGCCAGCAGTTGGACAGGGAACACTGAAGCTTTCTTT. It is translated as CASSWTGNTEAFF.